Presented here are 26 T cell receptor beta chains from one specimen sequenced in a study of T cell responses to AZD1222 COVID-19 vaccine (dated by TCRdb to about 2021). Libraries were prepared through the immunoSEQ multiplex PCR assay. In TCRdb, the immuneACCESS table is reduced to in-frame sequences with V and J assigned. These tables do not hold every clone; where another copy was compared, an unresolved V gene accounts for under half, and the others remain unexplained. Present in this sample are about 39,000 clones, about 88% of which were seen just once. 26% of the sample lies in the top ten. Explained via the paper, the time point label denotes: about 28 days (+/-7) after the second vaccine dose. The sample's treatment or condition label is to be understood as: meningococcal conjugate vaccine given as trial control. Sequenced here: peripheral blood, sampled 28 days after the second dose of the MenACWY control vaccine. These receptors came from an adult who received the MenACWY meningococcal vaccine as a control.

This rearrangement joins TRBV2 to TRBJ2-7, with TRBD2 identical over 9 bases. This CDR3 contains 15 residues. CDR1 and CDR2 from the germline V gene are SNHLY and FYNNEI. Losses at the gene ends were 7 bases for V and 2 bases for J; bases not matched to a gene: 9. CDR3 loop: CASNRMAGGTYEQYF. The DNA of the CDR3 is TGTGCCAGCAATAGGATGGCGGGAGGGACCTACGAGCAGTACTTC.

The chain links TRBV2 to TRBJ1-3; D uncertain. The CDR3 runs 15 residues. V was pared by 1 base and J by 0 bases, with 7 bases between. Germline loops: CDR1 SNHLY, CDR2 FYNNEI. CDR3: CASSEGYNSGNTIYF. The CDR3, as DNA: TGTGCCAGCAGTGAAGGGTATAACTCTGGAAACACCATATATTTT.

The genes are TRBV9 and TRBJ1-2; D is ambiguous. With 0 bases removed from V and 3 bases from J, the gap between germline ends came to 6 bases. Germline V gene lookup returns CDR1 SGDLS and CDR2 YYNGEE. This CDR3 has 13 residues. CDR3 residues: CASSVGHHYGYTF. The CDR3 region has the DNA TGTGCCAGCAGCGTAGGACACCACTATGGCTACACCTTC.

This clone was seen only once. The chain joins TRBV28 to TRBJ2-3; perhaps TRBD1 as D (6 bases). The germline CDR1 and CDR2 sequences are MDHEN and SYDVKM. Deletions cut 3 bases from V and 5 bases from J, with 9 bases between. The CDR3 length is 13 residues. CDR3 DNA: TGTGCCAGCAGTTTGGGGGCAGAAGATACGCAGTATTTT. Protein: CASSLGAEDTQYF.

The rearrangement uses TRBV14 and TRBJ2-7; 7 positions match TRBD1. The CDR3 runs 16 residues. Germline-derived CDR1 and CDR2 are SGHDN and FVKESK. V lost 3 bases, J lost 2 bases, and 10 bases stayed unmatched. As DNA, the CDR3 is TGTGCCAGCAGCCAGAGGGGACAGTTGGGTACCTACGAGCAGTACTTC. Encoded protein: CASSQRGQLGTYEQYF.

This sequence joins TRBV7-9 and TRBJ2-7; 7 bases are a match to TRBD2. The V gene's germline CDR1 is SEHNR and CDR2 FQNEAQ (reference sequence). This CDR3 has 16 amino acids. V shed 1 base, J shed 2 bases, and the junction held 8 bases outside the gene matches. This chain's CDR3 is CASSLGWGGSAYEQYF. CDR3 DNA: TGTGCCAGCAGCTTAGGGTGGGGGGGATCGGCCTACGAGCAGTACTTC. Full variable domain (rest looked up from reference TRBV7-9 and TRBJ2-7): DTGVSQNPRHKITKRGQNVTFRCDPISEHNRLYWYRQTLGQGPEFLTYFQNEAQLEKSRLLSDRFSAERPKGSFSTLEIQRTEQGDSAMYLCASSLGWGGSAYEQYFGPGTRLTVT.

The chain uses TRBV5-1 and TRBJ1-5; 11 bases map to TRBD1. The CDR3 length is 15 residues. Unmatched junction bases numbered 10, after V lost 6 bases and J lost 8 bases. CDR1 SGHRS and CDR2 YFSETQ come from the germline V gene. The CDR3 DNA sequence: TGCGCCAGCAACTCAGGGACAGGGGGTTTGGAGCCCCAGCATTTT. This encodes CASNSGTGGLEPQHF.

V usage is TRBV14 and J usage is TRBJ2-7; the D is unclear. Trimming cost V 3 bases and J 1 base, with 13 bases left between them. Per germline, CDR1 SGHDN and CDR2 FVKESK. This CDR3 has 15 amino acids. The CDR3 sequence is CASSHLVGQSYEQYF. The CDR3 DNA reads TGTGCCAGCAGCCACCTGGTAGGGCAGTCCTACGAGCAGTACTTC.

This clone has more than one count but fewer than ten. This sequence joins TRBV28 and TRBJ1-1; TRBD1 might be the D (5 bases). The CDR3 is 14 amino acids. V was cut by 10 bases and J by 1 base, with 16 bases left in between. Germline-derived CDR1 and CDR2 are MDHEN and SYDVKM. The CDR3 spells CAIRWGDRNTEAFF. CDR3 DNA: TGTGCCATAAGGTGGGGCGATCGGAACACTGAAGCTTTCTTT.

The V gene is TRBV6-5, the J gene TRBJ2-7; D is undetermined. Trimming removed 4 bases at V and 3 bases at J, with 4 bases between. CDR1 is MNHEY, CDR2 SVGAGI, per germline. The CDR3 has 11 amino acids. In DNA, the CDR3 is TGTGCCAGCAGTTCCTTCTACGAGCAGTACTTC. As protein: CASSSFYEQYF.

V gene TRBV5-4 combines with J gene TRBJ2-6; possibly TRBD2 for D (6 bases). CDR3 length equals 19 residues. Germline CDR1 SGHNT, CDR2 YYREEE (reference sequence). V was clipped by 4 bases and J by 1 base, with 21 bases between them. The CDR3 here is CASSDPAGGVLSGANVLTF. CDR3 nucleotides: TGTGCCAGCAGCGACCCGGCTGGCGGGGTACTATCTGGGGCCAACGTCCTGACTTTC.

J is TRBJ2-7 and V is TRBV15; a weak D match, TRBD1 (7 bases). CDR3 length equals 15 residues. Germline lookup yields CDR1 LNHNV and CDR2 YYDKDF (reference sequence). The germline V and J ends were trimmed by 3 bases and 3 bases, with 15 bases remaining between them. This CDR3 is CATSSAGGTLYEQYF. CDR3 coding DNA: TGTGCCACCAGCAGCGCAGGGGGGACCCTCTACGAGCAGTACTTC. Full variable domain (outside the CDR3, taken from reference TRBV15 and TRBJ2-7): DAMVIQNPRYQVTQFGKPVTLSCSQTLNHNVMYWYQQKSSQAPKLLFHYYDKDFNNEADTPDNFQSRRPNTSFCFLDIRSPGLGDTAMYLCATSSAGGTLYEQYFGPGTRLTVT.

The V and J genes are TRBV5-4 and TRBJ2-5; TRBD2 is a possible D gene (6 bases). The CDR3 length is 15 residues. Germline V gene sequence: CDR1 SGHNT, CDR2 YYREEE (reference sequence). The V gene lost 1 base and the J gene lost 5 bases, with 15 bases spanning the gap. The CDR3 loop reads CASSLNPEGRETQYF. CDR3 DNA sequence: TGTGCCAGCAGCTTGAACCCGGAGGGGAGGGAGACCCAGTACTTC.

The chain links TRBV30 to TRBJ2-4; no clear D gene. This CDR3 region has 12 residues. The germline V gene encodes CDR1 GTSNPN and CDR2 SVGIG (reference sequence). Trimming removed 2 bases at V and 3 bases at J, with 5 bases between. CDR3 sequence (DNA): TGTGCCTGGAGTTTCGGCAAAAACATTCAGTACTTC. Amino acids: CAWSFGKNIQYF.

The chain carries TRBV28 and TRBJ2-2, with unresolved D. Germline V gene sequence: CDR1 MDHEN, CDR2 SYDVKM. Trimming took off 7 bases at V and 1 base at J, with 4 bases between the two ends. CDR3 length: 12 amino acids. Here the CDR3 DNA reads TGTGCCAGCAAATTGAACACCGGGGAGCTGTTTTTT. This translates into CASKLNTGELFF.

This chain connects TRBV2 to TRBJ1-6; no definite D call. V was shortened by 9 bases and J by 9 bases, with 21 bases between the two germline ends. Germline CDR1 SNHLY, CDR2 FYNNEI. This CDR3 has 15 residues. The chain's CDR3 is CARRQAGSISSPLHF. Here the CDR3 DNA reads TGTGCCAGAAGGCAGGCGGGGTCCATAAGTTCACCCCTCCACTTT.

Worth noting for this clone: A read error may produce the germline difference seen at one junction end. The CDR3 loop is CASRQAIHPEKLFF. The CDR3 coding sequence is TGTGCCAGCAGGCAAGCCATCCACCCTGAAAAACTGTTTTTT. The chain carries TRBV3-1 (or the pseudogene TRBV3-2) and TRBJ1-4; D is uncertain. CDR3 length equals 14 residues. Germline CDR1 is LGHDT and CDR2 is YNNKEL (reference sequence).

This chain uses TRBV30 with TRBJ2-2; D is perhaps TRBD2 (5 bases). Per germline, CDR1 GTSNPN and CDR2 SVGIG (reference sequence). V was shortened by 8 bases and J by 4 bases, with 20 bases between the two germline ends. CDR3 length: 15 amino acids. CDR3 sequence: CASPLRAGPTGELFF. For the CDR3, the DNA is TGTGCCAGCCCTCTGCGGGCCGGCCCCACCGGGGAGCTGTTTTTT.

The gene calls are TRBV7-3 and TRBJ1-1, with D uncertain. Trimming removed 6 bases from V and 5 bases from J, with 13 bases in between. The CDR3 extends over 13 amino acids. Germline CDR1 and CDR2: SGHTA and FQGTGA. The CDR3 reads CASSSGRLTEAFF. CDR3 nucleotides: TGTGCCAGCAGTTCCGGACGCCTTACTGAAGCTTTCTTT.

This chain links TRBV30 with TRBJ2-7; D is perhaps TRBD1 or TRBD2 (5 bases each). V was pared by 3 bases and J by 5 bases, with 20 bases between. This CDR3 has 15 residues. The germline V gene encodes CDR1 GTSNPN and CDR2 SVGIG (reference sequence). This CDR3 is CAWRPSPTGRHEQYF. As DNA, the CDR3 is TGTGCCTGGAGGCCGTCCCCTACGGGACGCCACGAGCAGTACTTC.

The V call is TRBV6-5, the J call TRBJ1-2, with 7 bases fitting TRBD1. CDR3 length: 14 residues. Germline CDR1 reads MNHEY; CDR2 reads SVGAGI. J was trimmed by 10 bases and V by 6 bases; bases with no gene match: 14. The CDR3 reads CASRVPGQSSDYTF. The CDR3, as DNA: TGTGCCAGCAGAGTTCCGGGACAGTCTAGTGACTACACCTTC.

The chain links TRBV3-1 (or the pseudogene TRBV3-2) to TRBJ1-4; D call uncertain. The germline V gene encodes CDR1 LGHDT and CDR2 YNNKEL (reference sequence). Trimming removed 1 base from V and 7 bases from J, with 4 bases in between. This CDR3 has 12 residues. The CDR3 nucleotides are TGTGCCAGCAGCCAAGGCAGTGAAAAACTGTTTTTT. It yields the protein CASSQGSEKLFF.

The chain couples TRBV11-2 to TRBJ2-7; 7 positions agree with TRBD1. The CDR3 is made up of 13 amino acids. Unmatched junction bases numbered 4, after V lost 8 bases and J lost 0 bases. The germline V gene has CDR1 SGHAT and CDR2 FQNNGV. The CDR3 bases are TGTGCCAGCGGCCGGGACAGCTCCTACGAGCAGTACTTC. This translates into CASGRDSSYEQYF.

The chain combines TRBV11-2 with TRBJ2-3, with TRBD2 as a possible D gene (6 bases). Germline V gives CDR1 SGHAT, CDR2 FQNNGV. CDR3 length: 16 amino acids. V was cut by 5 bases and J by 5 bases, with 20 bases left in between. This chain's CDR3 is CASSRSRFRGGDTQYF. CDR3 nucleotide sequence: TGTGCCAGCAGCCGATCCAGGTTTCGGGGAGGAGATACGCAGTATTTT. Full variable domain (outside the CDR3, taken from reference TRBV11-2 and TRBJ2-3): EAGVAQSPRYKIIEKRQSVAFWCNPISGHATLYWYQQILGQGPKLLIQFQNNGVVDDSQLPKDRFSAERLKGVDSTLKIQPAKLEDSAVYLCASSRSRFRGGDTQYFGPGTRLTVL.

The CDR3 coding sequence is TGTGCCACCTCGTCCTCTACCTACAATGAGCAGTTCTTC. Amino acids: CATSSSTYNEQFF. J is TRBJ2-1 and V is TRBV27; no firm D call. V gave up 10 bases and J gave up 2 bases, with 12 bases separating them. CDR1 and CDR2 (germline): MNHEY, SMNVEV (reference sequence). The CDR3 has 13 amino acids.

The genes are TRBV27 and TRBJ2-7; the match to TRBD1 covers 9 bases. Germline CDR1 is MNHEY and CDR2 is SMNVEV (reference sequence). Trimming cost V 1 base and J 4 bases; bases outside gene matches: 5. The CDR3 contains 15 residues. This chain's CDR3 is CASSLLAGQGYEQYF. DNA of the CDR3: TGTGCCAGCAGTTTATTGGCCGGACAGGGGTACGAGCAGTACTTC.